The 15 T cell receptor beta chains below were found in one sample sequenced in a study of tumor and adjacent non-tumor tissue in lung cancer. The template was RNA from unsorted bulk tissue. A modified ARM-PCR protocol with three rounds of nested PCR amplified TCRbeta. TCRdb re-analysed the multiplex PCR reads in MiXCR, keeping a single row per CDR3 protein. The data contain 65,000 to 95,000 distinct CDR3 sequences, less than 75% of them singletons. The source material was lung tumor tissue. The receptors were sampled from a woman between 65 and 79 years old with non-small cell lung cancer.

Turning to this clonotype: At one end, the junction sequence differs from germline, possibly due to a read error. This CDR3 reads CSVGDTGDYGYNF. For the CDR3, the DNA is TGCAGCGTTGGGGATACAGGGGACTATGGTTACAACTTC. The rearrangement links TRBV29-1 to TRBJ1-2, with 7 bases lining up with TRBD1. This CDR3 is built from 13 residues. CDR1 is SQVTM and CDR2 is ANQGSEA in the germline V gene.

Comments on this clonotype: One junction end does not reproduce the germline sequence, and a read error may be involved. V gene TRBV29-1 combines with J gene TRBJ2-5; no clear D. This CDR3 is 11 amino acids long. Germline assignment: CDR1 SQVTM and CDR2 ANQGSEA. CDR3 bases: TGCAGCGCCCCACTGGAAGAGATCCAGTACTTC. Translated, it gives CSAPLEEIQYF.

In its sample, this clonotype was seen once. A read error may account for a junction end that differs from germline. The chain links TRBV6-4 to TRBJ2-2; 11 bases map to TRBD1. The germline V gene encodes CDR1 MRHNA and CDR2 SNTAGT. This CDR3 is 19 amino acids long. In nucleotides, the CDR3 is TGTGCCAGCAGTGACGGAGGGGACAGGGGGTCCATTAACACCGGGGTGCTGTTTTTT. Translated: CASSDGGDRGSINTGVLFF.

About this clonotype itself: Just one base apart from a much larger clone, this may be a read error. The chain couples TRBV7-9 to TRBJ2-1; 8 bases agree with TRBD1. The CDR3 has 15 amino acids. Germline CDR1 reads SEHNR; CDR2 reads FQNEAQ (reference sequence). CDR3 amino acids: CASSPRDRSYNELFF. For the CDR3, the DNA is TGTGCCAGCAGCCCACGGGACAGGTCCTACAATGAGCTGTTCTTC. Using reference TRBV7-9 and TRBJ2-1 for the parts outside the CDR3, the full variable domain is DTGVSQNPRHKITKRGQNVTFRCDPISEHNRLYWYRQTLGQGPEFLTYFQNEAQLEKSRLLSDRFSAERPKGSFSTLEIQRTEQGDSAMYLCASSPRDRSYNELFFGPGTRLTVL.

Of note for this clonotype: The conserved final phenylalanine or tryptophan is absent from the CDR3, which likely points to a read error. The V and J genes are TRBV29-1 and TRBJ2-1, with D unresolved. CDR3 length: 14 amino acids. V lost 7 bases and J lost 2, with 15 bases in between. The germline V gene has CDR1 SQVTM and CDR2 ANQGSEA. CDR3 DNA sequence: TGCAGCGCCGAGACCGGTTTTACCTACAATGAGCAGTTCATC. Translation: CSAETGFTYNEQFI.

On this clonotype itself: A read error may account for a junction end that differs from germline. The chain links TRBV10-1 to TRBJ2-2; 9 bases fit TRBD2. The CDR3 sequence is 14 residues long. Germline assignment: CDR1 WNHNN and CDR2 SYGVQD (reference sequence). For the CDR3, the DNA is TGCGCTAGCAGTGTAGCGGGAGTCGCCGGGGAGATGTTTTTT. The encoded protein is CASSVAGVAGEMFF.

This clonotype was observed once. The chain uses TRBV7-8 and TRBJ2-3; D is undetermined. Per the germline V gene, CDR1 is SGHVS and CDR2 is FQNEAQ. The V end lost 6 bases, the J end lost 9 bases, and 19 bases lay between the germline ends. This CDR3 region has 14 residues. The CDR3 DNA is TGTGCCAGCAGTGGTGGGGATGGCATAGAAACGCAGTATTTT. This gives the protein CASSGGDGIETQYF.

The chain has TRBV4-1 and TRBJ2-1; possibly TRBD1 for D (6 bases). In germline, CDR1 is MGHRA, CDR2 YSYEKL. Trimming took off 3 bases at V and 6 bases at J, with 21 bases between the two ends. The CDR3 spans 17 residues. The DNA for the CDR3 is TGCGCCAGCAGCCAGAGACCGGGACAACAGACCCCCAATGAGCAGTTCTTC. Translation gives CASSQRPGQQTPNEQFF.

Comment on this clonotype: This likely comes from a read error, as the CDR3 has no conserved phenylalanine or tryptophan at its end. The chain links TRBV6-9 to TRBJ1-6; maybe TRBD1 (6 bases). Germline-derived CDR1 and CDR2 are MNHGY and SVAAGI. The CDR3 extends over 19 amino acids. V lost 6 bases, J lost 7 bases, and 28 bases lay in between. The CDR3 DNA follows: TGTGCCAGCAGCATCATTCGAAATTGCCGGGGGCGAAGAAATTCACCCCTCCACTCT. Residues: CASSIIRNCRGRRNSPLHS.

This clonotype was found many times. The chain carries TRBV6-5 and TRBJ2-1; 7 positions agree with TRBD1. The trim removed 4 bases at V and 8 bases at J, leaving 8 bases unmatched. Germline V gene data show CDR1 as MNHEY and CDR2 as SVGAGI. This CDR3 region has 14 residues. The CDR3 region has the DNA TGTGCCAGCAGTTCTCCGACAGGGTTCTATGAGCAGTTCTTC. It translates to CASSSPTGFYEQFF.

As regards this clonotype: A much larger clone differs from this one at a single base, so this may be a read error. This sequence joins TRBV11-2 and TRBJ2-3, with 11 bases that match TRBD2. The CDR3 spans 16 residues. CDR1 and CDR2 from the germline V gene are SGHAT and FQNNGV. The chain's CDR3 is CASSSGTSGNTVTQYF. As DNA, the CDR3 is TGTGCCAGCAGCTCTGGGACTAGCGGCAACACAGTTACGCAGTATTTT.

This clonotype was found many times. The chain employs TRBV20-1 and TRBJ2-3; TRBD2 might be the D (6 bases). Germline CDR1 and CDR2: DFQATT and SNEGSKA (reference sequence). The length of the CDR3 is 14 residues. DNA for the CDR3: TGCAGCGCCTCGGAGGGGAGTGGCACAGATACGCAGTATTTT. It is translated as CSASEGSGTDTQYF.

A note on this clonotype: Germline is not matched at one junction end, which may reflect a read error. The gene calls are TRBV6-1 and TRBJ2-7; D is perhaps TRBD1 (5 bases). This CDR3 is built from 15 residues. From germline, CDR1 is MNHNS and CDR2 SASEGT. CDR3 sequence reads: CTSTAPTVIPYEQYF. CDR3 DNA: TGTACCAGCACTGCCCCGACAGTGATCCCCTACGAGCAGTACTTC.

This clonotype was counted ten times or more. The V gene is TRBV5-1, the J gene TRBJ1-2; no firm D call. The germline V gene has CDR1 SGHRS and CDR2 YFSETQ. The CDR3 length is 15 residues. Trimming stripped 0 bases from V and 5 bases from J, with 14 bases between. CDR3 protein: CASSLAIGEVYGYTF. CDR3 bases: TGCGCCAGCAGCTTGGCAATCGGGGAGGTTTATGGCTACACCTTC.

V gene TRBV6-1 combines with J gene TRBJ2-2; the match to TRBD2 covers 9 bases. The CDR3 spans 16 residues. V was clipped by 2 bases and J by 7 bases; unmatched bases: 8. From germline, CDR1 is MNHNS and CDR2 SASEGT. The CDR3 here is CASSEMAGGACGELFF. The CDR3 DNA reads TGTGCCAGCAGTGAAATGGCGGGAGGGGCATGCGGGGAGCTGTTTTTT.